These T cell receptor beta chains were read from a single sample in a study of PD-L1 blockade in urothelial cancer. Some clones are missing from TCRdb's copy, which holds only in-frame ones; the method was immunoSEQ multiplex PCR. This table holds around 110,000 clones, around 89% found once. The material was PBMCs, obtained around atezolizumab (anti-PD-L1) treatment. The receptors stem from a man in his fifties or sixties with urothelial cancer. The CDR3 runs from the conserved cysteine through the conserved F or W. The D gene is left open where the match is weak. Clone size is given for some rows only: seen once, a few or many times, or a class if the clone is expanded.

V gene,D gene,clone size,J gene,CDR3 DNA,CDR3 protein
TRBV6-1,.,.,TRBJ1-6,TGTGCCAGCAGTGAAATTGGCGGGGCTGGAAATAATTCACCCCTCCACTTT,CASSEIGGAGNNSPLHF
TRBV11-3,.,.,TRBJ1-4,TGTGCCAGCAGCTTAGCCACAGGGCTAGGTGAAAAACTGTTTTTT,CASSLATGLGEKLFF
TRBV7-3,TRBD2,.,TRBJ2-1,TGTGCCAGCAGCCCCCTTAGCGGGGGCGGGAATGAGCAGTTCTTC,CASSPLSGGGNEQFF
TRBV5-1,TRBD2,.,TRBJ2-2,TGCGCCAGCAGCTCGACTAGCCCCGGGGAGCTGTTTTTT,CASSSTSPGELFF
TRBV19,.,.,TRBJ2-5,TGTGCCAGTAGTTCTGGCGGCCGGGAGACCCAGTACTTC,CASSSGGRETQYF
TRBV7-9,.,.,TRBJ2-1,TGTGCCAGCAGCTTTGACTTATCCTACAATGAGCAGTTCTTC,CASSFDLSYNEQFF
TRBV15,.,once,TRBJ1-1,TGTGCCACCAGCATCATAGCGGGTCGGGACACTGAAGCTTTCTTT,CATSIIAGRDTEAFF
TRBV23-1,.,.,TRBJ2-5,TGCGCCAGGAAGAAACCCGGGAAGGCGGGCCGTGAGAGATCGAAGACCCAGTACTTC,CARKKPGKAGRERSKTQYF
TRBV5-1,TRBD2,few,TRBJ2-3,TGCGCCAGCAGTGCGGGGGGCCCCACAGATACGCAGTATTTT,CASSAGGPTDTQYF
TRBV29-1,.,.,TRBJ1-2,TGCAGCGTTGACCCAGGCTATGGCTACACCTTC,CSVDPGYGYTF
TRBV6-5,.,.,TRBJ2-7,TGTGCCAGCAGACTCAAACCGATCGGTCTCGAGCAGTACTTC,CASRLKPIGLEQYF
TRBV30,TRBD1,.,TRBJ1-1,TGTGCCTGGAGTCCCACCGGGACAGGGGGAAGGCACACTGAAGCTTTCTTT,CAWSPTGTGGRHTEAFF
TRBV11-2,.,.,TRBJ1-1,TGTGCCAGCAGCCCGACCACGGGGATGAACACTGAAGCTTTCTTT,CASSPTTGMNTEAFF
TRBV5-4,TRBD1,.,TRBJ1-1,TGTGCCAGCAAACCGAAGGGGGCGCCTACTGAAGCTTTCTTT,CASKPKGAPTEAFF
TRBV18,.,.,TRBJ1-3,TGTGCCAGCTCCCACTCCCAAGGACAGAGCTCTGGAAACACCATATATTTT,CASSHSQGQSSGNTIYF
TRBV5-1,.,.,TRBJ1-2,TGCGCCAGCAGCTTGTACGGTACTAACTATGGCTACACCTTC,CASSLYGTNYGYTF
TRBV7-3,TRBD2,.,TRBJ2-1,TGTGCCAGCAGCTTAAGAGGACTAGCGGGGGGGGCCCTGCCCAGCTCCTACAATGAGCAGTTCTTC,CASSLRGLAGGALPSSYNEQFF
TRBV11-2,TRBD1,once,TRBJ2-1,TGTGCCAGCAGCCAGAACCGGGACAGGGTACACAATGAGCAGTTCTTC,CASSQNRDRVHNEQFF
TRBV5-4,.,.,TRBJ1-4,TGTGCCAGCAGCTTTGGGGCAGAAAAACTGTTTTTT,CASSFGAEKLFF
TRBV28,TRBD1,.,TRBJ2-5,TGTGCCAGCAGGAAGGACCGGGACAGCCTTAGGTCCCAGTACTTC,CASRKDRDSLRSQYF
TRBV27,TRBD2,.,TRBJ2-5,TGTGCCAGCAGGTCCCCTAGCGGGGGGCGGAAGACCCAGTACTTC,CASRSPSGGRKTQYF
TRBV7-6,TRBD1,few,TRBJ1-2,TGTGCCAGCAGCTCCACGGCGCAGGGGGCCCCGGACGATGGCTACACCTTC,CASSSTAQGAPDDGYTF
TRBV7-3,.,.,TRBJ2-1,TGTGCCAGCAGTACCCGGCCCTGGCGGGGTGAACCCTACAATGAGCAGTTCTTC,CASSTRPWRGEPYNEQFF
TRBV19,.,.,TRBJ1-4,TGTGCCAGTAGTACCGGGGGGATCGAAAAACTGTTTTTT,CASSTGGIEKLFF
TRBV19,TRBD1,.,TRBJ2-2,TGTGCCAGTAGTTTCACGACAGGGGGCTATTTAGCCGGGGAGCTGTTTTTT,CASSFTTGGYLAGELFF
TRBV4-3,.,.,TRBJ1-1,TGCGCCAGCAGCGGGGTGGCAGGGAGGGCCACTGAAGCTTTCTTT,CASSGVAGRATEAFF
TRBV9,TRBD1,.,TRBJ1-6,TGTGCCAGCAGCGCGACAGGGTATAATTCACCCCTCCACTTT,CASSATGYNSPLHF
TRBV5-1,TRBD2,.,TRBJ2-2,TGCGCCAGCACGCCAAGGGGACTAGCGGGATCGAACACCGGGGAGCTGTTTTTT,CASTPRGLAGSNTGELFF
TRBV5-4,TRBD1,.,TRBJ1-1,TGTGCCAGCAGCCCCCAGACAGGGACCAACACTGAAGCTTTCTTT,CASSPQTGTNTEAFF
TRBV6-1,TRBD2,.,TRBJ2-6,TGTGCCAGCAGTGAGGCGGGAGCCTCCGGGGCCAACGTCCTGACTTTC,CASSEAGASGANVLTF
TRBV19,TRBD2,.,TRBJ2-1,TGTGCCAGTAGTATGAAGTCTGCGGGGGGACCGAGAGATGAGCAGTTCTTC,CASSMKSAGGPRDEQFF
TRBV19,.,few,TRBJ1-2,TGTGCCAGTATCGCGGGAAAGGGCTATGGCTACACCTTC,CASIAGKGYGYTF
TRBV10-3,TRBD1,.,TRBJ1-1,TGTGCCATCAGTGAGCCGACAGGGAATACTGAAGCTTTCTTT,CAISEPTGNTEAFF
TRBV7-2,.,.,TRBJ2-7,TGTGCCAGCAGCTTAGGTCTGGGGAGCTCCTACGAGCAGTACTTC,CASSLGLGSSYEQYF
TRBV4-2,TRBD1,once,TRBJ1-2,TGTGCCAGCAGCCAAGATTCCCGACAGGGATATGGCTACACCTTC,CASSQDSRQGYGYTF
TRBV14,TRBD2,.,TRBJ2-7,TGTGCCAGCAGCCAAGGCCCCCGGCTAGCGGGAGACGAGCAGTACTTC,CASSQGPRLAGDEQYF
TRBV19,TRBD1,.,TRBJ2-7,TGTGCCAGTAGTGCCGGGACAGGATCCTACGAGCAGTACTTC,CASSAGTGSYEQYF
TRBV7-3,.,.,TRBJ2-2,TGTGCCAGCAGCCCATCCCACAGACACGGGGAGGACGGGGAGCTGTTTTTT,CASSPSHRHGEDGELFF
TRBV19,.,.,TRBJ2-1,TGTGCCAGTAGTATAGGAGGGGGGGTCGACTACAATGAGCAGTTCTTC,CASSIGGGVDYNEQFF
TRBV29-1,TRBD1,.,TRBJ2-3,TGCAGCGGCGGGCGGGGGACAGGGGGGACAGATACGCAGTATTTT,CSGGRGTGGTDTQYF
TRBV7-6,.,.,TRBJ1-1,TGTGCCAGCGGTGAGGACACCTGGAACACTGAAGCTTTCTTT,CASGEDTWNTEAFF
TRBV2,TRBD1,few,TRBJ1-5,TGTGCCAGCCTGAGGACAGGGACAAGCAATCAGCCCCAGCATTTT,CASLRTGTSNQPQHF
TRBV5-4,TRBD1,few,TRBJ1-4,TGTGCCAGCAGCTCGGGACAGCTTAATGAAAAACTGTTTTTT,CASSSGQLNEKLFF
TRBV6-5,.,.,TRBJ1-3,TGTGCCAGCAGTTACTCGACGGGGTTCGCTGGAAACACCATATATTTT,CASSYSTGFAGNTIYF
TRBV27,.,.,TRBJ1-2,TGTGCCAGCAGTTCTAGGGGGGGCTATGGCTACACCTTC,CASSSRGGYGYTF
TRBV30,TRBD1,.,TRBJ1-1,TGTGCCTGGAGCCAACAGGGGATCTGGGTGGGTGCTTTCTTT,CAWSQQGIWVGAFF
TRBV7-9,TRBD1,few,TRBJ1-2,TGTGCCAGCAGCTTAGACAGGGGGCACGATGGCTACACCTTC,CASSLDRGHDGYTF
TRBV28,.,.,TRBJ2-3,TGTGCCAGCAGACACGCGGAGGTGGTTAGCACAGATACGCAGTATTTT,CASRHAEVVSTDTQYF
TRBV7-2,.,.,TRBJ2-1,TGTGCCAGCAGCGCCACTCACAATGAGCAGTTCTTC,CASSATHNEQFF
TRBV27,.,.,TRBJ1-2,TGTGCCAGCCCTGAACAGGGTGCGGACTATGGCTACACCTTC,CASPEQGADYGYTF
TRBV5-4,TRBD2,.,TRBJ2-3,TGTGCCAGCAGGATCGGGGTAGCGGGGGGGGTAGATACGCAGTATTTT,CASRIGVAGGVDTQYF
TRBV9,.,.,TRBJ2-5,TGTGCCAGCAGCGTAGGGTCTAGGTGGGAGACCCAGTACTTC,CASSVGSRWETQYF
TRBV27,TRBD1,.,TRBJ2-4,TGTGCCAGCAGTCGGACAGGGGCCAAAAACATTCAGTACTTC,CASSRTGAKNIQYF
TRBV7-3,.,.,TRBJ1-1,TGTGCCAGCAGCCCCAAGGTGAGGGAGGCGACCCCTGAAGCTTTCTTT,CASSPKVREATPEAFF
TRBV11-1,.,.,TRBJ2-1,TGTGCCAGCAGGGGGATGGGAGATGAGCAGTTCTTC,CASRGMGDEQFF